These 30 T cell receptor beta chains share one sample of origin, sequenced in a study of response to subunit inactivated influenza vaccine. TCRdb redid the calling of the RT-PCR reads with MiXCR, one entry per CDR3 protein. The sample carries some 540,000 distinct CDR3 sequences, approximately 24% recorded once. These same records also appear under a second study, on T cells expressing NK-cell markers. That report notes: A 5'RACE template switching approach incorporating UMIs was used to make TCR beta cDNA.

Sequencing used CD4+ T cells sorted from PBMCs, obtained about 11 days after vaccination. Receptors originate from a man aged 50 or older who received an inactivated influenza vaccine.

This clonotype was seen a few times. This sequence joins TRBV12-3 or TRBV12-4 and TRBJ1-2; 9 bases are a match to TRBD1. V was clipped by 4 bases and J by 7 bases; unmatched bases: 7. CDR3 size: 14 residues. The CDR3 region is CASSSGTGTTGYTF. CDR3 DNA sequence: TGTGCCAGCAGTTCCGGGACAGGGACTACTGGCTACACCTTC.

This clonotype has at least ten counts. The chain carries TRBV7-2 and TRBJ1-5; no clear D. The V end was cut by 5 bases, the J end by 7 bases, with 18 bases between. There are 15 residues in the CDR3. Germline V lookup: CDR1 SGHTA, CDR2 FQGNSA. CDR3 sequence: CASSRTPGPDQPQHF. CDR3 in DNA: TGTGCCAGCAGCCGAACCCCGGGTCCCGACCAGCCCCAGCATTTT.

The chain carries TRBV20-1 and TRBJ1-5, with TRBD1 as a possible D gene (5 bases). Germline CDR1 DFQATT, CDR2 SNEGSKA (reference sequence). Trimming shortened V by 5 bases and J by 6 bases, and 20 bases separated the two germline ends. There are 15 residues in the CDR3. DNA for the CDR3: TGCAGTGCTGTAAGTAGGGGAGCCCGCACTCAGCCCCAGCATTTT. It translates to CSAVSRGARTQPQHF.

This clonotype was found a few times. The chain couples TRBV5-1 to TRBJ2-5, with D possibly being TRBD1 or TRBD2 (6 bases each). Germline loops: CDR1 SGHRS, CDR2 YFSETQ. Trimming took off 7 bases at V and 4 bases at J, with 17 bases between the two ends. This CDR3 has 14 amino acids. Here the CDR3 DNA reads TGCGCCAGCGGGCCGGGGGCCAGGTCAGAGACCCAGTACTTC. Its protein is CASGPGARSETQYF. The variable domain in full, completed from reference TRBV5-1 and TRBJ2-5, reads KAGVTQTPRYLIKTRGQQVTLSCSPISGHRSVSWYQQTPGQGLQFLFEYFSETQRNKGNFPGRFSGRQFSNSRSEMNVSTLELGDSALYLCASGPGARSETQYFGPGTRLLVL.

This clonotype appeared a few times. The rearrangement joins TRBV7-2 to TRBJ2-4; D is unclear. V was shortened by 7 bases and J by 7 bases, with 8 bases between the two germline ends. The germline V gene has CDR1 SGHTA and CDR2 FQGNSA. This CDR3 is built from 11 residues. Written as DNA, the CDR3 is TGTGCCAGCACCCCCGGCAACATTCAGTACTTC. Translating it yields CASTPGNIQYF.

J is TRBJ1-5 and V is TRBV6-2 or TRBV6-3; 9 bases map to TRBD1. Germline V CDR1 and CDR2: MNHEY, SVGEGT. J lost 2 bases, V lost 2 bases, and 10 bases had no gene match. The CDR3 is 18 amino acids. The CDR3 protein is CASSYTAKDRGRNQPQHF. As DNA, the CDR3 is TGTGCCAGCAGTTACACAGCGAAGGACAGGGGTCGCAATCAGCCCCAGCATTTT.

A few counts support this clonotype. J is TRBJ1-2 and V is TRBV28, with 10 bases identical to TRBD1. Per germline, CDR1 MDHEN and CDR2 SYDVKM. The length of the CDR3 is 15 residues. The V segment lost 4 bases and the J segment 6 bases; nucleotides outside the gene matches: 8. The CDR3 region has the DNA TGTGCCAGCAGTTCGGCGGGACAGGGGAACGATGGCTACACCTTC. Protein: CASSSAGQGNDGYTF.

The sample holds many counts of this clonotype. V and J are TRBV11-1 and TRBJ2-7; a weak D match, TRBD1 (6 bases). The V gene's germline CDR1 is SGHAT and CDR2 FQDESV (reference sequence). This CDR3 region has 18 residues. V lost 5 bases and J lost 4, with 27 bases in between. The CDR3 spells CASSARGRGGSGVYEQYF. CDR3 in DNA: TGTGCCAGCAGCGCTCGGGGCAGGGGTGGTTCCGGGGTTTACGAGCAGTACTTC.

The rearrangement links TRBV6-1 to TRBJ2-2; 8 bases line up with TRBD2. The length of the CDR3 is 17 residues. Looked up from germline, CDR1 is MNHNS and CDR2 is SASEGT. The junction had 11 bases not matched to a gene; V was cut back by 4 bases and J by 4 bases. CDR3 coding DNA: TGTGCCAGCAGTGGCTCAGCGGGGGCCTCCATCACCGGGGAGCTGTTTTTT. It yields the protein CASSGSAGASITGELFF.

V gene TRBV6-5 combines with J gene TRBJ1-1; perhaps TRBD1 as D (5 bases). CDR1 is MNHEY and CDR2 is SVGAGI in the germline V gene. V dropped 2 bases and J dropped 1 base, with 11 bases sitting between them. The CDR3 totals 15 residues. CDR3 protein: CASSYEQGGNTEAFF. The CDR3 nucleotides read TGTGCCAGCAGTTACGAGCAGGGAGGGAACACTGAAGCTTTCTTT.

The rearrangement joins TRBV10-3 to TRBJ2-6; the D is unclear. V was trimmed by 2 bases and J by 0 bases, leaving 11 bases between them. The CDR3 contains 17 residues. Germline CDR1 is ENHRY and CDR2 is SYGVKD. CDR3 DNA sequence: TGTGCCATCAGTGAGACACACCCACGCTCTGGGGCCAACGTCCTGACTTTC. Its protein product is CAISETHPRSGANVLTF.

This clonotype was counted only a few times. The V call is TRBV27, the J call TRBJ1-6; D not certain. Deletions cut 5 bases from V and 9 bases from J, with 17 bases between. The CDR3 sequence is 15 residues long. CDR1 and CDR2 from the germline V gene are MNHEY and SMNVEV (reference sequence). The CDR3 nucleotides read TGTGCCAGCAGTCCCACAGCTACCCATGGTTCACCCCTCCACTTT. It translates to CASSPTATHGSPLHF.

The rearrangement links TRBV20-1 to TRBJ2-7, with D possibly being TRBD1 (6 bases). Germline CDR1 and CDR2: DFQATT and SNEGSKA (reference sequence). This CDR3 is built from 13 residues. The CDR3 protein is CSAIGQGPYEQYF. The CDR3 nucleotides are TGCAGCGCCATTGGGCAGGGGCCCTACGAGCAGTACTTC.

The chain combines TRBV19 with TRBJ1-1; 8 nucleotides align to TRBD1. This CDR3 contains 15 residues. Trimming removed 6 bases from V and 2 bases from J; junction bases left unmatched: 8. Germline values: CDR1 LNHDA, CDR2 SQIVND (reference sequence). CDR3 sequence (DNA): TGTGCCAGTAGCCCGGACAGGGTGGTTAACACTGAAGCTTTCTTT. Amino acid sequence: CASSPDRVVNTEAFF.

The chain joins TRBV7-2 to TRBJ2-3; 7 bases agree with TRBD2. This CDR3 contains 15 residues. Germline values: CDR1 SGHTA, CDR2 FQGNSA. V lost 1 base, J lost 11 bases, and 12 bases stayed unmatched. The CDR3 sequence is CASSLGSASGRWQYF. The CDR3, as DNA: TGTGCCAGCAGCTTAGGGTCGGCTAGCGGTCGCTGGCAGTATTTT.

This clonotype was detected only a few times. The chain recombines TRBV12-3 or TRBV12-4 with TRBJ2-2; 7 nucleotides agree with TRBD1. The CDR3 contains 13 residues. V gave up 8 bases and J gave up 6 bases; unmatched junction bases: 6. CDR3 nucleotide sequence: TGTGCCAGCGACCGAACAGGGGCCGGGGAGCTGTTTTTT. Translating it yields CASDRTGAGELFF.

V gene TRBV29-1 combines with J gene TRBJ2-5; maybe TRBD1 (5 bases). This CDR3 spans 12 amino acids. Trimming pared 5 bases from V and 5 bases from J, leaving 12 bases between. Germline V gene sequence: CDR1 SQVTM, CDR2 ANQGSEA. CDR3 sequence reads: CSVRTQYETQYF. As DNA, the CDR3 is TGCAGCGTTAGGACACAATACGAGACCCAGTACTTC. The full variable domain, with the rest looked up from reference TRBV29-1 and TRBJ2-5, is SAVISQKPSRDICQRGTSLTIQCQVDSQVTMMFWYRQQPGQSLTLIATANQGSEATYESGFVIDKFPISRPNLTFSTLTVSNMSPEDSSIYLCSVRTQYETQYFGPGTRLLVL.

This chain connects TRBV6-5 to TRBJ2-5; 7 nucleotides line up with TRBD2. V lost 0 bases, J lost 5 bases, and 9 bases stayed unmatched. Germline CDR1 reads MNHEY; CDR2 reads SVGAGI. CDR3 size: 16 residues. CDR3 in DNA: TGTGCCAGCAGTTACTCATGGACTAGTACGTCGGAGACCCAGTACTTC. It specifies CASSYSWTSTSETQYF.

This clonotype was observed a handful of times. J is TRBJ1-6 and V is TRBV3-1; D remains ambiguous. This CDR3 contains 14 residues. The V gene's germline CDR1 is LGHDT and CDR2 YNNKEL (reference sequence). The V end lost 1 base, the J end lost 7 bases, and 8 bases lay between the germline ends. CDR3 in DNA: TGTGCCAGCAGCCAAGTAGGGATGAATTCACCCCTCCACTTT. It codes for CASSQVGMNSPLHF.

In this sample, this clonotype turned up a few times. The J gene is TRBJ2-3, the V gene TRBV20-1, with D maybe TRBD2 (5 bases). V lost 1 base to trimming and J lost 0 bases, with 11 bases between them. The CDR3 has 15 amino acids. In germline, CDR1 is DFQATT, CDR2 SNEGSKA (reference sequence). The CDR3 DNA reads as TGCAGTGCTAGAGCACAGCGGACTAGCACAGATACGCAGTATTTT. The encoded protein is CSARAQRTSTDTQYF.

The chain uses TRBV5-1 and TRBJ2-7; 9 bases fit TRBD2. Trimming took 4 bases from V and 6 from J; bases not matched to a gene: 11. The CDR3 length is 15 residues. Germline V gene lookup returns CDR1 SGHRS and CDR2 YFSETQ. The CDR3 coding sequence is TGCGCCAGCAGCACCCAACCGGGACTAGCTGCCGAGCAGTACTTC. Its protein is CASSTQPGLAAEQYF. The full variable domain, its missing parts supplied by reference TRBV5-1 and TRBJ2-7, is KAGVTQTPRYLIKTRGQQVTLSCSPISGHRSVSWYQQTPGQGLQFLFEYFSETQRNKGNFPGRFSGRQFSNSRSEMNVSTLELGDSALYLCASSTQPGLAAEQYFGPGTRLTVT.

This chain joins TRBV10-3 and TRBJ1-6; 7 nucleotides agree with TRBD1. Germline V gene sequence: CDR1 ENHRY, CDR2 SYGVKD. V lost 4 bases and J lost 6; bases outside the gene matches: 3. The CDR3 consists of 14 residues. The CDR3 loop reads CAISVDRRNSPLHF. The CDR3, as DNA: TGTGCCATCAGTGTGGACAGGCGTAATTCACCCCTCCACTTT.

The chain employs TRBV7-3 and TRBJ2-5, with a weak D call TRBD2 (6 bases). Trimming left V 5 bases short and J 0 bases short, with 19 bases between. Looked up from germline, CDR1 is SGHTA and CDR2 is FQGTGA. The CDR3 loop spans 17 amino acids. CDR3 sequence reads: CASSTPMRDPYQETQYF. As DNA, the CDR3 is TGTGCCAGCAGCACCCCGATGCGGGACCCGTACCAAGAGACCCAGTACTTC.

In its sample, this clonotype was seen a few times. The rearrangement links TRBV12-3 or TRBV12-4 to TRBJ2-5; a possible D gene is TRBD2 (6 bases). The CDR3 loop spans 15 amino acids. V shed 2 bases and J shed 4 bases, with 14 bases lying between them. CDR3 sequence reads: CASSLMPGRSETQYF. DNA of the CDR3: TGTGCCAGCAGTTTAATGCCGGGGAGGTCAGAGACCCAGTACTTC.

This clonotype turned up a few times. V usage is TRBV12-3 or TRBV12-4 and J usage is TRBJ2-1; TRBD2 matches at 10 bases. V shed 8 bases, J shed 6 bases, and the junction held 13 bases outside the gene matches. The CDR3 covers 16 residues. The CDR3 here is CASLPRGKRGGNEQFF. The CDR3 nucleotides are TGTGCCAGCCTCCCTAGGGGCAAGCGGGGGGGCAATGAGCAGTTCTTC.

This clonotype was observed a few times. The rearrangement links TRBV15 to TRBJ2-1; perhaps TRBD1 as D (6 bases). Between the trimmed V and J ends, which lost 6 bases and 2 bases, there was a span of 14 bases. This CDR3 is built from 15 residues. Germline V lookup: CDR1 LNHNV, CDR2 YYDKDF (reference sequence). CDR3 nucleotide sequence: TGTGCCACCAGGATGGGACAATCACCCTACAATGAGCAGTTCTTC. Amino acids: CATRMGQSPYNEQFF.

The chain is built from TRBV4-2 and TRBJ2-5, with unresolved D. V lost 3 bases to trimming and J lost 5 bases, with 13 bases between them. This CDR3 is built from 14 residues. Germline CDR1 reads LGHNA; CDR2 reads YNFKEQ. DNA of the CDR3: TGTGCCAGCAGCCAGCCCTCCCTTTCGGAGACCCAGTACTTC. It is translated as CASSQPSLSETQYF.

This clonotype was counted between two and nine times. CDR3 DNA sequence: TGTGCCTCTGGGGATTACGAGCAGTACTTC. Residues: CASGDYEQYF. The rearrangement uses TRBV10-3 and TRBJ2-7; D uncertain. CDR3 length equals 10 residues. The V and J ends lost 11 bases and 4 bases respectively, with 9 bases between them. The V gene's germline CDR1 is ENHRY and CDR2 SYGVKD.

This chain links TRBV4-3 with TRBJ2-3; D not certain. CDR3 length equals 14 residues. V lost 5 bases and J 1 base, leaving 10 bases between the germline ends. Per the germline V gene, CDR1 is LGHNA and CDR2 is YSLEER. CDR3 sequence: CASSEVGGTDTQYF. CDR3 in DNA: TGCGCCAGCAGCGAGGTAGGAGGCACAGATACGCAGTATTTT.

The table lists this clonotype with a few counts. The chain carries TRBV12-3 or TRBV12-4 and TRBJ1-2, with TRBD1 as a possible D gene (5 bases). V was cut by 4 bases and J by 2 bases, with 5 bases left in between. The CDR3 spans 12 residues. CDR3 sequence: CASSYRNYGYTF. CDR3 DNA sequence: TGTGCCAGCAGTTACAGGAACTATGGCTACACCTTC.